This passage covers 22 T cell receptor beta chains from one sample sequenced in a study of CD8+CD57+ T cells in acquired aplastic anemia. Selection for sequencing was limited to patients who had shown CD8+CD57+ cell expansion by flow cytometry. According to the study, genomic DNA was the template for TCR beta VDJ and CDR3 profiling. TCRdb re-called the reads with MiXCR, one entry per CDR3 protein. The table records more than 95,000 distinct CDR3 sequences, over 30% of them present only once. What was sequenced was sorted CD4+, CD8+, or CD8+CD57+ T cells (not recorded which) from PBMCs. The receptors were gathered from a human donor with aplastic anemia.

The sample holds many counts of this clonotype. This sequence joins TRBV20-1 and TRBJ2-2; D may be TRBD2 (5 bases). The CDR3 is made up of 12 amino acids. The germline CDR1 and CDR2 sequences are DFQATT and SNEGSKA (reference sequence). Trimming removed 6 bases from V and 5 bases from J, with 10 bases in between. The CDR3 DNA is TGCAGTGCGGACTCACGGACCGGGGAGCTGTTTTTT. Its protein product is CSADSRTGELFF.

This clonotype was counted ten times or more. The chain carries TRBV7-9 and TRBJ1-2; 8 bases are a match to TRBD1. Germline assignment: CDR1 SEHNR and CDR2 FQNEAQ (reference sequence). J was trimmed by 8 bases and V by 7 bases; bases with no gene match: 12. This CDR3 has 14 amino acids. CDR3 bases: TGTGCCAGCACCCGCGCGCAGGGGGCTGAGGGCTACACCTTC. It specifies CASTRAQGAEGYTF.

The chain employs TRBV15 and TRBJ1-5; D remains ambiguous. Germline-derived CDR1 and CDR2 are LNHNV and YYDKDF (reference sequence). The length of the CDR3 is 14 residues. V was cut by 1 base and J by 2 bases, with 6 bases left in between. The CDR3 reads CATSRVGGNQPQHF. CDR3 nucleotides: TGTGCCACCAGCAGAGTAGGAGGCAATCAGCCCCAGCATTTT.

The chain carries TRBV11-3 and TRBJ2-7, with TRBD2 matching over 8 bases. After removal of 2 bases from V and 6 bases from J, the junction contained 9 bases not matched to a gene. There are 15 residues in the CDR3. CDR1 and CDR2 from the germline V gene are SGHNT and YENEEA. This chain's CDR3 is CASSLKTAGGGEQYF. DNA for the CDR3: TGTGCCAGCAGCTTAAAGACGGCGGGAGGAGGCGAGCAGTACTTC.

The table lists this clonotype with many counts. The V and J genes are TRBV20-1 and TRBJ1-1, with 7 bases identical to TRBD1. The CDR3 is 15 residues long. The J segment lost 10 bases and the V segment lost 0 bases, leaving 14 bases of the junction unmatched. Germline values: CDR1 DFQATT, CDR2 SNEGSKA (reference sequence). The CDR3 protein is CSAREIRQLQGGAFF. The DNA for the CDR3 is TGCAGTGCTAGAGAGATAAGGCAGCTCCAGGGGGGAGCTTTCTTT.

This clonotype showed up many times. The chain couples TRBV7-2 to TRBJ2-2; 9 bases fit TRBD2. The V gene end was trimmed by 1 base and the J gene end by 7 bases; junction bases not matched to a gene: 4. Looked up from germline, CDR1 is SGHTA and CDR2 is FQGNSA. The CDR3 contains 15 residues. CDR3 in amino acids: CASSLVQLAGGELFF. The DNA for the CDR3 is TGTGCCAGCAGCTTAGTGCAACTAGCGGGCGGGGAGCTGTTTTTT. Full variable domain (missing parts from reference TRBV7-2 and TRBJ2-2): GAGVSQSPSNKVTEKGKDVELRCDPISGHTALYWYRQSLGQGLEFLIYFQGNSAPDKSGLPSDRFSAERTGGSVSTLTIQRTQQEDSAVYLCASSLVQLAGGELFFGEGSRLTVL.

The chain employs TRBV19 and TRBJ2-5; TRBD1 matches 8 bases. With V trimmed by 6 bases and J by 5 bases, 5 bases remained unmatched. In germline, CDR1 is LNHDA, CDR2 SQIVND (reference sequence). CDR3 length: 13 amino acids. CDR3 in DNA: TGTGCCAGTAGGCGTAACAGGGGGGAGACCCAGTACTTC. Translated, it gives CASRRNRGETQYF.

This clonotype was observed many times. The chain uses TRBV11-2 and TRBJ2-6, with no clear D. The V end was cut by 4 bases, the J end by 1 base, with 11 bases between. Germline V gene lookup returns CDR1 SGHAT and CDR2 FQNNGV. The CDR3 totals 16 residues. Here the CDR3 DNA reads TGTGCCAGCAGCTCCCGGGCCAAATCTGGGGCCAACGTCCTGACTTTC. The encoded protein is CASSSRAKSGANVLTF.

There are many counts of this clonotype. The V call is TRBV2, the J call TRBJ1-2; D perhaps matches TRBD1 (6 bases). V was shortened by 6 bases and J by 8 bases, with 13 bases between the two germline ends. CDR3 length: 12 residues. The germline CDR1 and CDR2 sequences are SNHLY and FYNNEI. The CDR3 protein is CASSLTGIGYTF. The CDR3 bases are TGTGCCAGCAGCCTGACAGGAATCGGCTACACCTTC.

V is TRBV4-1 and J is TRBJ1-6; unclear D gene. V was pared by 0 bases and J by 0 bases, with 15 bases between. Germline V gene data show CDR1 as MGHRA and CDR2 as YSYEKL. The CDR3 covers 19 residues. CDR3: CASSQDRESRSSYNSPLHF. DNA for the CDR3: TGCGCCAGCAGCCAAGATCGTGAGTCGAGAAGCTCCTATAATTCACCCCTCCACTTT.

This clonotype occurred a few times. This sequence joins TRBV24-1 and TRBJ2-5, with D uncertain. CDR1 KGHDR and CDR2 SFDVKD come from the germline V gene. V dropped 1 base and J dropped 4 bases, with 3 bases sitting between them. CDR3 length: 12 amino acids. The CDR3 bases are TGTGCCACCAGTGATTTTGGAGAGACCCAGTACTTC. As protein: CATSDFGETQYF.

This clonotype was recorded at least ten times. DNA for the CDR3: TGTGCCAGCAGCCAACGGGTGGGGGGGGCCTACGAGCAGTACTTC. Translating gives CASSQRVGGAYEQYF. The chain couples TRBV11-2 to TRBJ2-7; 7 bases agree with TRBD2. Looked up from germline, CDR1 is SGHAT and CDR2 is FQNNGV. Trimming cost V 5 bases and J 2 bases; bases outside gene matches: 9. The length of the CDR3 is 15 residues.

The rearrangement uses TRBV3-1 and TRBJ1-3; no reliable D call. Germline-derived CDR1 and CDR2 are LGHDT and YNNKEL (reference sequence). The CDR3 is 18 amino acids. V lost 1 base and J 0 bases, leaving 16 bases between the germline ends. The CDR3 DNA reads TGTGCCAGCAGCCAAGGATCTGGAGGGCCCTTCTCTGGAAACACCATATATTTT. It encodes CASSQGSGGPFSGNTIYF. Filled out from reference TRBV3-1 and TRBJ1-3, the complete variable domain reads DTAVSQTPKYLVTQMGNDKSIKCEQNLGHDTMYWYKQDSKKFLKIMFSYNNKELIINETVPNRFSPKSPDKAHLNLHINSLELGDSAVYFCASSQGSGGPFSGNTIYFGEGSWLTVV.

The V gene is TRBV24-1, the J gene TRBJ2-7; D may be TRBD2 (6 bases). V lost 7 bases, J lost 5 bases, and 14 bases lay in between. CDR1 and CDR2 from the germline V gene are KGHDR and SFDVKD. This CDR3 comprises 13 residues. CDR3: CATRNGGGDEQYF. CDR3 nucleotides: TGTGCCACCAGAAACGGCGGAGGGGACGAGCAGTACTTC.

This clonotype has a handful of counts. The chain uses TRBV28 and TRBJ2-3, with 8 bases aligning to TRBD1. CDR3 size: 17 residues. V lost 2 bases and J lost 0; bases outside the gene matches: 7. Germline V gene lookup returns CDR1 MDHEN and CDR2 SYDVKM. DNA of the CDR3: TGTGCCAGCAGTTTAAGGGTACAGGGGGGTAGCACAGATACGCAGTATTTT. It is translated as CASSLRVQGGSTDTQYF.

This chain connects TRBV4-1 to TRBJ2-7; TRBD1 matches at 11 bases. The CDR3 loop spans 16 amino acids. Germline CDR1 MGHRA, CDR2 YSYEKL. V trimming: 6 bases; J trimming: 3 bases; junction bases outside the gene matches: 10. The DNA for the CDR3 is TGCGCCAGCAGTCCGGAACCGGGGACAGGGGGCTACGAGCAGTACTTC. Its protein is CASSPEPGTGGYEQYF.

The sample holds a few counts of this clonotype. The gene calls are TRBV2 and TRBJ1-2; no reliable D call. The CDR3 length is 12 residues. CDR1 and CDR2 (germline): SNHLY, FYNNEI. V was shortened by 10 bases and J by 4 bases, with 13 bases between the two germline ends. The chain's CDR3 is CAIEVIGYGYTF. CDR3 nucleotide sequence: TGTGCCATCGAAGTAATCGGCTATGGCTACACCTTC.

This clonotype was observed at least ten times. J is TRBJ2-5 and V is TRBV2; maybe TRBD2 (6 bases). The CDR3 loop spans 13 amino acids. CDR1 and CDR2 (germline): SNHLY, FYNNEI. The germline V and J ends were trimmed by 4 bases and 4 bases, with 10 bases remaining between them. Here the CDR3 reads CASSGYGGETQYF. The CDR3 DNA reads TGTGCCAGCAGTGGGTACGGGGGAGAGACCCAGTACTTC. Variable domain in full (rest from reference TRBV2 and TRBJ2-5): EPEVTQTPSHQVTQMGQEVILRCVPISNHLYFYWYRQILGQKVEFLVSFYNNEISEKSEIFDDQFSVERPDGSNFTLKIRSTKLEDSAMYFCASSGYGGETQYFGPGTRLLVL.

This clonotype showed up many times. The chain carries TRBV5-6 and TRBJ2-2, with D perhaps TRBD2 (5 bases). The CDR3 length is 14 residues. Germline V gene data show CDR1 as SGHDT and CDR2 as YYEEEE. Between the trimmed V and J ends, which lost 3 bases and 5 bases, there was a span of 11 bases. CDR3 in DNA: TGTGCCAGCAGCTGGAGGATGGGGACCGGGGAGCTGTTTTTT. The encoded protein is CASSWRMGTGELFF.

This clonotype was counted many times. The chain combines TRBV20-1 with TRBJ2-3; the match to TRBD2 covers 16 bases. V lost 4 bases and J lost 4; bases outside the gene matches: 8. The CDR3 loop spans 17 amino acids. The V gene's germline CDR1 is DFQATT and CDR2 SNEGSKA (reference sequence). The chain's CDR3 is CSAKGLAGGNYPDTQYF. In DNA, the CDR3 is TGCAGTGCTAAGGGACTAGCGGGGGGGAATTATCCAGATACGCAGTATTTT.

The chain employs TRBV7-2 and TRBJ2-7, with D perhaps matching TRBD1 or TRBD2 (7 bases each). This CDR3 has 15 amino acids. Trimming took 3 bases from V and 3 from J, leaving 15 bases between them. Germline CDR1 is SGHTA and CDR2 is FQGNSA. CDR3 nucleotide sequence: TGTGCCAGCAGCTTGGGTCAGGGGGGGTACTACGAGCAGTACGTC. Protein sequence: CASSLGQGGYYEQYV.

The chain is built from TRBV9 and TRBJ2-7, with D maybe TRBD2 (5 bases). This CDR3 contains 16 residues. Trimming took off 0 bases at V and 6 bases at J, with 19 bases between the two ends. CDR1 is SGDLS and CDR2 is YYNGEE in the germline V gene. The CDR3 DNA sequence: TGTGCCAGCAGCGTAGACCGGCAGTGGGAGAAAGGCGAGCAGTACGTC. Amino acid sequence: CASSVDRQWEKGEQYV.